This TCR beta chain was captured in a study of shared clonotypes between healthy human individuals. Background on the study: For every donor, three CD4 naive, three CD4 memory, two CD8 naive and one CD8 memory plates were used.

Remarks on this clone: Its antigen is not known.

The study, taken as a whole, reports: Despite large depth, sorted-subset datasets appeared incompletely sequenced.

Study donors comprised healthy, HIV-negative adults devoid of recent acute infection or vaccination. The sorted-subset replicate PCRs were given 150 to 200 ng DNA, which is tens of thousands of T cell genomes. The assay was immunoSEQ multiplex PCR, and TCRdb's table has in-frame clones only and misses some. The table lists about a million clones, approximately 80% of them singletons, with about 1.5% in the top ten. The material sequenced was memory CD4+ T cells sorted from blood. This sample's subset: CD45RA-negative fraction. The source is a man between 18 and 35 years old in good health.

The CDR3 sequence is CASSFPGREAFF. DNA of the CDR3: TGTGCCAGCAGTTTTCCGGGCAGAGAAGCTTTCTTT. The chain employs TRBV27 and TRBJ1-1; D unclear. The CDR3 runs to 12 residues. V was trimmed by 3 bases and J by 8 bases, leaving 10 bases between them. Germline CDR1 MNHEY, CDR2 SMNVEV (reference sequence).